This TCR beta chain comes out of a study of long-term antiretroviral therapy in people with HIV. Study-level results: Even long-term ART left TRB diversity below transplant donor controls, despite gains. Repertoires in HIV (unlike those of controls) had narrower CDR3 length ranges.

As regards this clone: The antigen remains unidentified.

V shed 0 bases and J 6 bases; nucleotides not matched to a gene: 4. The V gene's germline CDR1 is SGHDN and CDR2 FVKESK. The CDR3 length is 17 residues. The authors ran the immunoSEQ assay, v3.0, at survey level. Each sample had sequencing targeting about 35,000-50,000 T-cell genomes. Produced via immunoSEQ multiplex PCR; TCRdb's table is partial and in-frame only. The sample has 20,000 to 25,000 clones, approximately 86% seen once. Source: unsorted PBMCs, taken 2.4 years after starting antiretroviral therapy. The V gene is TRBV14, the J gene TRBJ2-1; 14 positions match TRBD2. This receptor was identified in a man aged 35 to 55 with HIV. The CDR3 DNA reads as TGTGCCAGCAGCCAAGATATCGGGACTAGCGGGAGCAATGAGCAGTTCTTC. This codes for CASSQDIGTSGSNEQFF. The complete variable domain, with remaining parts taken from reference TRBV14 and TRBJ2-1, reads EAGVTQFPSHSVIEKGQTVTLRCDPISGHDNLYWYRRVMGKEIKFLLHFVKESKQDESGMPNNRFLAERTGGTYSTLKVQPAELEDSGVYFCASSQDIGTSGSNEQFFGPGTRLTVL.